These 8 T cell receptor beta chains were sequenced from one sample in a study of T cell responses to AZD1222 COVID-19 vaccine. Assay used: immunoSEQ multiplex PCR; TCRdb lists only in-frame clones, some missing. This repertoire shows 200,000 to 250,000 clones, about 94% found once; its top ten account for over 1.5%. This material consisted of peripheral blood, taken 28 days after the second dose of the MenACWY control vaccine. These receptor sequences come from an adult who received the MenACWY meningococcal vaccine as a control.

The rearrangement links TRBV3-1 (or the pseudogene TRBV3-2) to TRBJ2-1; D perhaps matches TRBD1 (6 bases). Trimming left V 0 bases short and J 3 bases short, with 9 bases between. The CDR3 contains 15 residues. In germline, CDR1 is LGHDT, CDR2 YNNKEL (reference sequence). CDR3 sequence: CASSQERGYYNEQFF. The CDR3 DNA follows: TGTGCCAGCAGCCAAGAAAGGGGGTACTACAATGAGCAGTTCTTC.

The chain links TRBV5-8 to TRBJ1-6, with D perhaps matching TRBD1 (6 bases). With 0 bases removed from V and 3 bases from J, the gap between germline ends came to 10 bases. CDR1 and CDR2 from the germline V gene are SGHTS and YDEGEE. This CDR3 has 16 amino acids. The CDR3, as DNA: TGTGCCAGCAGCTTGGGACAGGCGGACTATAATTCACCCCTCCACTTT. Its protein product is CASSLGQADYNSPLHF.

This clone was seen only once. This chain connects TRBV7-9 to TRBJ1-1; D unclear. The V end was cut by 5 bases, the J end by 7 bases, with 20 bases between. The CDR3 loop spans 15 amino acids. CDR1 is SEHNR and CDR2 is FQNEAQ in the germline V gene (reference sequence). CDR3 in DNA: TGTGCCAGCAGCCCTTTCGAGGGAGTTTGGAGTGAAGCTTTCTTT. Protein: CASSPFEGVWSEAFF.

The rearrangement links TRBV2 to TRBJ2-3; 7 nucleotides align to TRBD2. Trimming removed 7 bases from V and 0 bases from J; junction bases left unmatched: 7. This CDR3 region has 15 residues. Germline CDR1 SNHLY, CDR2 FYNNEI. The CDR3 DNA sequence: TGTGCCAGCATGAAGAGCGGGGCTAGCACAGATACGCAGTATTTT. Protein product: CASMKSGASTDTQYF.

This rearrangement joins TRBV10-3 to TRBJ1-1, with D tentatively TRBD1 (6 bases). The germline gives CDR1 ENHRY, CDR2 SYGVKD. V was cut by 0 bases and J by 7 bases, with 18 bases left in between. This CDR3 contains 16 residues. The CDR3 is CAISESRGDGDNEAFF. The CDR3 DNA follows: TGTGCCATCAGTGAGTCAAGAGGGGATGGGGACAATGAAGCTTTCTTT.

The V gene is TRBV30, the J gene TRBJ1-6; TRBD1 agrees at 8 bases. Germline lookup yields CDR1 GTSNPN and CDR2 SVGIG (reference sequence). J lost 7 bases, V lost 1 base, and 12 bases had no gene match. The CDR3 covers 17 residues. The CDR3 here is CAWSASPMDRVNSPLHF. The CDR3 region has the DNA TGTGCCTGGAGTGCCTCACCCATGGACAGGGTGAATTCACCCCTCCACTTT.

This clone came up once. The genes are TRBV11-2 and TRBJ2-5, with no clear D. Germline assignment: CDR1 SGHAT and CDR2 FQNNGV. The CDR3 length is 13 residues. Trimming pared 3 bases from V and 5 bases from J, leaving 10 bases between. The CDR3 spells CASSFARQETQYF. In DNA form, the CDR3 reads TGTGCCAGCAGCTTCGCCCGGCAGGAGACCCAGTACTTC.

The V gene is TRBV7-3, the J gene TRBJ2-5, with TRBD1 matching over 10 bases. The CDR3 runs to 17 residues. V was clipped by 2 bases and J by 2 bases; unmatched bases: 8. CDR1 is SGHTA and CDR2 is FQGTGA in the germline V gene. The chain's CDR3 is CASSLGQGGVGQETQYF. The CDR3 coding sequence is TGTGCCAGCAGCTTAGGACAGGGGGGAGTTGGTCAAGAGACCCAGTACTTC.